A selection of T cell receptor beta chains follows, all from one sample in a study of blood T cell repertoires in COVID-19. This table comes from immunoSEQ multiplex PCR, and its TCRdb copy is limited to in-frame clones, with some not included. Of approximately 270,000 clones in the sample, 86% were seen once. The specimen sequenced was PBMCs or T cells enriched from blood (not recorded which). The receptors were sampled from a man aged 40-49 years who had recovered from COVID-19. Both conserved end residues are trimmed from each CDR3.

v_call,j_call,cdr3_aa
TRBV12-3/TRBV12-4,TRBJ1-3,ASSRSRNTIY
TRBV11-1,TRBJ1-1,ASSTGTGSEAF
TRBV27,TRBJ1-2,ASSPFAQGAGGYT
TRBV9,TRBJ1-2,ASSVVSGNYGYT
TRBV6-6,TRBJ2-1,ASRGLGNEQF
TRBV6-1,TRBJ2-7,ASSEAGTGVD
TRBV6-5,TRBJ2-7,ASSYSGRDEQY
TRBV7-2,TRBJ1-6,ASSLVGGGNSPLH
TRBV7-9,TRBJ2-1,ASSFGTGFFDEQF
TRBV2,TRBJ1-1,AITRDTEAF
TRBV24-1,TRBJ2-6,ATSDPRTTGGSGANVLT
TRBV19,TRBJ2-7,ASSPRLAGDPYEQY
TRBV21-1,TRBJ2-7,ASSTPLAAEQY
TRBV19,TRBJ1-2,ASRMTGGYGYT
TRBV27,TRBJ2-1,ASSLLAGGLNEQF
TRBV29-1,TRBJ2-7,SVVGGSSYEQY
TRBV7-9,TRBJ1-2,ASSSNRAYGYT
TRBV7-9,TRBJ2-3,ASSLSSGADTQY
TRBV7-9,TRBJ1-2,ASSPGERYT
TRBV9,TRBJ2-3,ASSLTTDTQY
TRBV24-1,TRBJ2-7,ATSLSYFYEQY
TRBV6-1,TRBJ2-3,ASSEVGPSSGVPDTQY
TRBV10-2,TRBJ1-2,ATGTGDRNYGYT
TRBV9,TRBJ1-6,ASSSEGGYSPLH
TRBV5-8,TRBJ2-5,ASSLEGDQETQY
TRBV13,TRBJ2-5,ASSLVRGSAGGQETQY
TRBV19,TRBJ2-3,ASSTSLAGGRDTQY
TRBV7-2,TRBJ1-1,ASCEGLNTEAF
TRBV12-3/TRBV12-4,TRBJ2-7,ASTWQNYEQY
TRBV4-1,TRBJ1-5,ASSQEVARAQH
TRBV5-6,TRBJ2-1,ASSLATRTGVHNEQF
TRBV9,TRBJ2-3,ASSGRGEGTDTQY